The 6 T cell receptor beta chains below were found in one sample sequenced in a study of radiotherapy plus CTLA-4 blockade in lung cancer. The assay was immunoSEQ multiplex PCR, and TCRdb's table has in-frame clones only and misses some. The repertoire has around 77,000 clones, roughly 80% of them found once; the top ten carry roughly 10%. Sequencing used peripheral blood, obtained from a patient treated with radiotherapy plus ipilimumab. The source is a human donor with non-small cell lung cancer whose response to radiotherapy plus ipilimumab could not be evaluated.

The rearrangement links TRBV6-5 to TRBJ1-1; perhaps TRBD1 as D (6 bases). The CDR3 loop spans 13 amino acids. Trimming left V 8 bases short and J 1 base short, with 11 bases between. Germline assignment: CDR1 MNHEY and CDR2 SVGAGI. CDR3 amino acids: CASRIGGNTEAFF. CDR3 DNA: TGTGCCAGCCGGATAGGGGGGAACACTGAAGCTTTCTTT.

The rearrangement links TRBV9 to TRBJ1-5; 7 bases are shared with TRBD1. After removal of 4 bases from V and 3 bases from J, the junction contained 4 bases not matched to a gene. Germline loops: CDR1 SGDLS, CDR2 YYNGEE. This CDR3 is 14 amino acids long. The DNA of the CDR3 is TGTGCCAGCAGCCCAGGGACAGACAATCAGCCCCAGCATTTT. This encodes CASSPGTDNQPQHF.

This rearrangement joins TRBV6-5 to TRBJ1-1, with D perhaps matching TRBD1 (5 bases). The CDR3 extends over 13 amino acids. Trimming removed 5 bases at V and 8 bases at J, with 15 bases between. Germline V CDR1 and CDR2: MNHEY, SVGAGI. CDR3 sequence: CASSEAQGREAFF. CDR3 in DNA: TGTGCCAGCAGTGAAGCGCAGGGCAGGGAAGCTTTCTTT.

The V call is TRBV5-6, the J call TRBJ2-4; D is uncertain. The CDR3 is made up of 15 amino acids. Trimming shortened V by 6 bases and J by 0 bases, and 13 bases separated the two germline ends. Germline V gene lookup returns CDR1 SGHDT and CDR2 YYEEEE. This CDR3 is CASNTLLLAKNIQYF. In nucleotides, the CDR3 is TGTGCCAGCAACACCTTACTACTAGCCAAAAACATTCAGTACTTC.

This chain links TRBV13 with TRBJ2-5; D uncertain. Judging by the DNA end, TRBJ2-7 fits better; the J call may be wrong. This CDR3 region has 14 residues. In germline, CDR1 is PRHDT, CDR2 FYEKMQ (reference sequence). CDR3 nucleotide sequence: TGTGCCAGCAGCTCATATTCTCCTTCCTACGAGCAGTACTTC. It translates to CASSSYSPSYEQYF.

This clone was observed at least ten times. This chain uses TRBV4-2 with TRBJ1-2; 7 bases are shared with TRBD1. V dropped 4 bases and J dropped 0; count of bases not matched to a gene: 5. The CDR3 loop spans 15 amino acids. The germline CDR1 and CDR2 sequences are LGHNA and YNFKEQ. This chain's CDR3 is CASSPGTASNYGYTF. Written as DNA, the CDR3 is TGTGCCAGCAGCCCCGGGACAGCATCTAACTATGGCTACACCTTC.